This T cell receptor (beta chain) was sequenced in a study of cytomegalovirus exposure and HLA in healthy donors. Overall study context: Earlier findings included over 90 million unique TCR beta sequences obtained from 150 million to 200 million T cells. Points from the study as a whole: Later analysis identified about 17,000 TCR beta sequences associated with HLA alleles, using a false discovery rate threshold of 0.05.

When sampled, the donors appeared nominally healthy, though they likely had unrecorded immune exposures. This CDR3 is 14 amino acids long. Germline lookup yields CDR1 KGHSH and CDR2 LQKENI. V lost 3 bases and J lost 5, with 13 bases in between. On this clone itself: Its specificity is unknown.

Primers for the PCR totalled 60 Vbeta and 13 Jbeta. Clones were sequenced by immunoSEQ multiplex PCR, and TCRdb holds only the in-frame ones, with some missing. The sample has 130,000 to 150,000 clones, around 80% seen once. This sequence joins TRBV18 and TRBJ1-1, with a tentative D call TRBD1 (6 bases). This TCR derives from a man younger than 40 in good health and CMV-seronegative. The sample was PBMCs. The CDR3 coding sequence is TGTGCCAGCTCACCGAGACAGGATCTAACTGAAGCTTTCTTT. This sequence encodes CASSPRQDLTEAFF.